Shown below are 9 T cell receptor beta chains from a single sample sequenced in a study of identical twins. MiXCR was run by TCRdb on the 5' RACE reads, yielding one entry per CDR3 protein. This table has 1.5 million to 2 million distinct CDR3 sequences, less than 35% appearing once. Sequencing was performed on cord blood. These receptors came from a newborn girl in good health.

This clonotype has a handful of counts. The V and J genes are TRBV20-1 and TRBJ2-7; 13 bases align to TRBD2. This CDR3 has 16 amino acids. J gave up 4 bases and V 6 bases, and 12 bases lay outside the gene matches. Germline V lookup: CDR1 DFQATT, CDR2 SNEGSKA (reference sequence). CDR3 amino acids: CSAQTSGRALRYEQYF. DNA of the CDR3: TGCAGTGCCCAAACTAGCGGGAGGGCCCTAAGGTACGAGCAGTACTTC.

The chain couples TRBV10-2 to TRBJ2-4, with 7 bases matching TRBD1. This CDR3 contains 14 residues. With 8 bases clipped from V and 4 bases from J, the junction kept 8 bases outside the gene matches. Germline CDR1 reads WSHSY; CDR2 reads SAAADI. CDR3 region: CASGTVLLKNIQYF. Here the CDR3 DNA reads TGCGCCAGCGGGACAGTCCTCCTAAAAAACATTCAGTACTTC.

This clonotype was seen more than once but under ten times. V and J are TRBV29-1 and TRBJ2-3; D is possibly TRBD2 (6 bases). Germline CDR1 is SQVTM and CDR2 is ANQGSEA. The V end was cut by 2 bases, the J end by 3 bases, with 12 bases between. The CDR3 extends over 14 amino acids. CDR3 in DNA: TGCAGCGTTGAATACCCAGGGACTACAGATACGCAGTATTTT. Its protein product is CSVEYPGTTDTQYF.

This chain's CDR3 is CASGAGAADTQYF. CDR3 in DNA: TGTGCCAGCGGCGCGGGAGCGGCAGATACGCAGTATTTT. The chain recombines TRBV6-2 or TRBV6-3 with TRBJ2-3; TRBD2 aligns across 7 bases. The CDR3 has 13 amino acids. J was trimmed by 4 bases and V by 8 bases; bases with no gene match: 6. Looked up from germline, CDR1 is MNHEY and CDR2 is SVGEGT.

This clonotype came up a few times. The CDR3 protein is CASRALRVLYGYTF. CDR3 coding DNA: TGTGCCAGCAGGGCCCTCAGGGTCCTATATGGCTACACCTTC. The chain uses TRBV28 and TRBJ1-2, with D perhaps matching TRBD1 (5 bases). The CDR3 sequence is 14 residues long. V lost 6 bases, J lost 5 bases, and 16 bases lay in between. Germline V gives CDR1 MDHEN, CDR2 SYDVKM.

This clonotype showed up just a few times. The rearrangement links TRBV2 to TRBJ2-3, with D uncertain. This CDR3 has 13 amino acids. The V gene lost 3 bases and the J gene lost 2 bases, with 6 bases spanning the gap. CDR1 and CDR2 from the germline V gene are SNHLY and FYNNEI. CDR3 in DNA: TGTGCCAGCAGTGAGGGGAACACAGATACGCAGTATTTT. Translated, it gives CASSEGNTDTQYF.

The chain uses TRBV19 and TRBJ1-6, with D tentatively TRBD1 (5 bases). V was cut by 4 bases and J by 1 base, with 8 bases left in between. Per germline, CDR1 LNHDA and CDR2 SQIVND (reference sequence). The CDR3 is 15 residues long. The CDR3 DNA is TGTGCCAGTAGTACGGGGGTATCCTATAATTCACCCCTCCACTTT. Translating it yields CASSTGVSYNSPLHF.

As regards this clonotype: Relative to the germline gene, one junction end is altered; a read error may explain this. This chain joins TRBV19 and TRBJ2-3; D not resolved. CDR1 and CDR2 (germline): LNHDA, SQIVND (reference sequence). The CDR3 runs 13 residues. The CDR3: CANSAYSSDTQYF. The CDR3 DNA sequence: TGTGCCAATAGTGCTTACTCTTCAGATACGCAGTATTTT.

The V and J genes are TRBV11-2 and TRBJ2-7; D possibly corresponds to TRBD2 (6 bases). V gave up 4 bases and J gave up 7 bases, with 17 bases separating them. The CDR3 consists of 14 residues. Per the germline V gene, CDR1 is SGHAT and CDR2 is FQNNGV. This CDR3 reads CASSSLKGGNEQYF. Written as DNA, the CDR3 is TGTGCCAGCAGCTCCCTGAAGGGCGGGAATGAGCAGTACTTC.